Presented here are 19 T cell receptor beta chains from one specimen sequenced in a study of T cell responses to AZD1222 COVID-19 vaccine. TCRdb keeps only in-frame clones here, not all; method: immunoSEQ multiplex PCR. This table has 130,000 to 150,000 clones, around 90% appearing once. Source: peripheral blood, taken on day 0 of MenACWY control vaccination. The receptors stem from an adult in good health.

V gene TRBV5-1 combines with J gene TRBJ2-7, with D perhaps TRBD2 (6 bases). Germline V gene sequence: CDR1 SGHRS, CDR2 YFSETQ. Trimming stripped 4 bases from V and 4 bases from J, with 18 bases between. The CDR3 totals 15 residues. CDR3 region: CASSLAFAGGYEQYF. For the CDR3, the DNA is TGCGCCAGCAGCCTGGCCTTCGCTGGGGGGTACGAGCAGTACTTC.

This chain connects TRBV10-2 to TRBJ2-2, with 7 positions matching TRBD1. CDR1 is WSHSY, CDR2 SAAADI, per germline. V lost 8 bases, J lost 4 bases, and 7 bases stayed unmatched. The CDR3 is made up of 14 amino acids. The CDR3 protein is CASSRDRVTGELFF. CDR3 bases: TGCGCCAGCTCCCGGGACAGAGTCACCGGGGAGCTGTTTTTT.

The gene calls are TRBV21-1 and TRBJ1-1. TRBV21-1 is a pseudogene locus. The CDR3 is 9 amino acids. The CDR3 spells CAIGTEAFF. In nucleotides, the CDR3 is TGTGCCATCGGGACTGAAGCTTTCTTT.

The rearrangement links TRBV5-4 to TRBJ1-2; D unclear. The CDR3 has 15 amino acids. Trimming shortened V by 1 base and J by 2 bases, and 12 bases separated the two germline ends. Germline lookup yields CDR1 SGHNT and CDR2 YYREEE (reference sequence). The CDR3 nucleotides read TGTGCCAGCAGCTTGCCCCTCGGGCGAAACTATGGCTACACCTTC. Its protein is CASSLPLGRNYGYTF.

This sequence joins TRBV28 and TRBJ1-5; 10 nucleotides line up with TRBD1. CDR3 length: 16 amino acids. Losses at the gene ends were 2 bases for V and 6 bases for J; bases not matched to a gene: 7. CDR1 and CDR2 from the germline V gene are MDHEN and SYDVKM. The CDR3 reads CASSLLGQGQGQPQHF. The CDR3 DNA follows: TGTGCCAGCAGTTTACTGGGACAGGGGCAGGGTCAGCCCCAGCATTTT. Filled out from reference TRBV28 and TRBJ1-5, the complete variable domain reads DVKVTQSSRYLVKRTGEKVFLECVQDMDHENMFWYRQDPGLGLRLIYFSYDVKMKEKGDIPEGYSVSREKKERFSLILESASTNQTSMYLCASSLLGQGQGQPQHFGDGTRLSIL.

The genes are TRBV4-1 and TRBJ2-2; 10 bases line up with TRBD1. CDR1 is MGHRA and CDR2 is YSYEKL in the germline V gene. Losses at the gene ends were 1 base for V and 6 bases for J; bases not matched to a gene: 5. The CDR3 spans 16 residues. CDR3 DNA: TGCGCCAGCAGCCAAGTTAGGACAGGGGGGGCCGGGGAGCTGTTTTTT. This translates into CASSQVRTGGAGELFF.

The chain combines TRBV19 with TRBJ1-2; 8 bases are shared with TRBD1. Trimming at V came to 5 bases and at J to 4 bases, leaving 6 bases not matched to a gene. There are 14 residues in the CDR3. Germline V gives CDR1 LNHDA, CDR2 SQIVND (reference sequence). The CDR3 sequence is CASSAQGATYGYTF. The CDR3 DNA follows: TGTGCCAGTAGTGCGCAGGGGGCTACCTATGGCTACACCTTC.

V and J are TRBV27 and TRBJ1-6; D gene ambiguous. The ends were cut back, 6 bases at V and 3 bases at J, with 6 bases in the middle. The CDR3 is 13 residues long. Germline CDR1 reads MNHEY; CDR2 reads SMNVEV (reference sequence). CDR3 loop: CASRPLYNSPLHF. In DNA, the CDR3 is TGTGCCAGCAGGCCGCTCTATAATTCACCCCTCCACTTT.

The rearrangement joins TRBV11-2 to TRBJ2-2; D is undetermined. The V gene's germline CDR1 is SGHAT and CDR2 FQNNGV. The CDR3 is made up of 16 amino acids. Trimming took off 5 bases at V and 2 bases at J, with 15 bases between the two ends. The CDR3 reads CASSGTRPLNTGELFF. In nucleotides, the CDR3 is TGTGCCAGCAGCGGAACTCGGCCACTAAACACCGGGGAGCTGTTTTTT.

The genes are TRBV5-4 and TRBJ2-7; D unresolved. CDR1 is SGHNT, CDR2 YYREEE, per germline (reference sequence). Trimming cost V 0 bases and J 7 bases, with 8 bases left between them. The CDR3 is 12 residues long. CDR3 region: CASSLAGREQYF. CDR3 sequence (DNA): TGTGCCAGCAGCTTGGCCGGCAGAGAGCAGTACTTC.

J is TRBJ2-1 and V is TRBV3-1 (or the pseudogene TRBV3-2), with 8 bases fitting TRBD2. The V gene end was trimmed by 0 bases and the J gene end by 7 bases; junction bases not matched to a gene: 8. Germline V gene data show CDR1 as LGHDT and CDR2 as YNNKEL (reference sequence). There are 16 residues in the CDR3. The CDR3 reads CASSQEGAGVGNEQFF. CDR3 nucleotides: TGTGCCAGCAGCCAAGAAGGAGCGGGAGTTGGGAATGAGCAGTTCTTC.

The CDR3 is CASSLIARLAPRVGTYEQYF. The DNA for the CDR3 is TGTGCCAGCAGCTTAATTGCGAGACTAGCTCCCAGAGTAGGGACCTACGAGCAGTACTTC. The rearrangement uses TRBV7-3 and TRBJ2-7; 7 nucleotides line up with TRBD2. J lost 2 bases, V lost 1 base, and 20 bases had no gene match. The CDR3 loop spans 20 amino acids. Germline V lookup: CDR1 SGHTA, CDR2 FQGTGA.

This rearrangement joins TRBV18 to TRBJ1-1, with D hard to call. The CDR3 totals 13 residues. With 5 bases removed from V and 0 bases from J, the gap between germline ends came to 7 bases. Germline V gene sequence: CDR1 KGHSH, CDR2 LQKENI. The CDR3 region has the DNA TGTGCCAGCTCAGGCCGGATGAACACTGAAGCTTTCTTT. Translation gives CASSGRMNTEAFF.

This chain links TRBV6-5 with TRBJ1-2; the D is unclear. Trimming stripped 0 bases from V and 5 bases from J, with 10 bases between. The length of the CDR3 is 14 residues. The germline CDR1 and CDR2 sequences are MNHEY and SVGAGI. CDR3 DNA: TGTGCCAGCAGTTACTCGTTTCGGGGATATGGCTACACCTTC. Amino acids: CASSYSFRGYGYTF.

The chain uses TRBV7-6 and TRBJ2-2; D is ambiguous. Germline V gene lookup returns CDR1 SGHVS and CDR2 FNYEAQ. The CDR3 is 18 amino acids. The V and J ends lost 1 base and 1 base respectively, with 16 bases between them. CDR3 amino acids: CASSLEGASRMNTGELFF. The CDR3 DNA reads TGTGCCAGCAGCTTAGAAGGCGCCAGCAGAATGAACACCGGGGAGCTGTTTTTT.

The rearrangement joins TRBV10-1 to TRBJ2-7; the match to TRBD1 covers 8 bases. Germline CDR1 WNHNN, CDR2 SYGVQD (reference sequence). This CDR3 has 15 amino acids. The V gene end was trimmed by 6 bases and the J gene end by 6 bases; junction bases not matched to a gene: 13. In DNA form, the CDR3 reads TGCGCCAGCAGCTTTCGGACAGGGCCCTCTTTCGAGCAGTACTTC. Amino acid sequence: CASSFRTGPSFEQYF.

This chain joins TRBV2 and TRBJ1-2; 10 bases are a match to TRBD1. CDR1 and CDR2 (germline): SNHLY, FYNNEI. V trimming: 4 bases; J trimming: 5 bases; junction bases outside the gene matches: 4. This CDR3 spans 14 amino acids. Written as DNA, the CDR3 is TGTGCCAGCAGTGGAGGGACAGGGGAGTATGGCTACACCTTC. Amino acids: CASSGGTGEYGYTF.

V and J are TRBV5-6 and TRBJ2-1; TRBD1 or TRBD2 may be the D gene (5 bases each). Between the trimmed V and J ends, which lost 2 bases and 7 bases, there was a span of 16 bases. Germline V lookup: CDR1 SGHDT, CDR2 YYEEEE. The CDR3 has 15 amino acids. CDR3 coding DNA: TGTGCCAGCAGCTTAGCCGGGACCAAGGGGAATGAGCAGTTCTTC. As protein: CASSLAGTKGNEQFF.

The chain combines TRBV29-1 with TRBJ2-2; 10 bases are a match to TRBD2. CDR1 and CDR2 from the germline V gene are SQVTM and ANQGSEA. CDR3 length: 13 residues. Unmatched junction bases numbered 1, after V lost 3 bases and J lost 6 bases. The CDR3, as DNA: TGCAGCGTTGACCTAGCGGGAGCCGGGGAGCTGTTTTTT. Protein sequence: CSVDLAGAGELFF.